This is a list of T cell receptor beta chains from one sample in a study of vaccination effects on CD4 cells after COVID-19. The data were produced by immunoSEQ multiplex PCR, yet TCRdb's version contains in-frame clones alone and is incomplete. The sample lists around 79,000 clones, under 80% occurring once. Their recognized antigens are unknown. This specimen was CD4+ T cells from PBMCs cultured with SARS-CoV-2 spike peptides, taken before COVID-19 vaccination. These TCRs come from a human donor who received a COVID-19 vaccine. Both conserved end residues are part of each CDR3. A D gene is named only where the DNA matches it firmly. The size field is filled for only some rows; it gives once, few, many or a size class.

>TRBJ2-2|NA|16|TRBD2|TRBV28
CASSLGGGTNTGELFF
TGTGCCAGCAGTTTAGGCGGGGGGACGAACACCGGGGAGCTGTTTTTT
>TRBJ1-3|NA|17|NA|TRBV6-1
CASSEVPGVGPGNTIYF
TGTGCCAGCAGTGAAGTCCCAGGCGTTGGGCCTGGAAACACCATATATTTT
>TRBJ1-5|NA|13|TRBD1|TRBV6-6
CASISDRGQPQHF
TGTGCCAGCATCTCCGACAGGGGTCAGCCCCAGCATTTT
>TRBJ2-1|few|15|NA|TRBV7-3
CASSPRQASYNEQFF
TGTGCCAGCAGCCCACGACAGGCATCCTACAATGAGCAGTTCTTC
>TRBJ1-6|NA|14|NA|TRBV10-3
CANRRDGNNSPLHF
TGTGCCAACCGCCGGGACGGAAATAATTCACCCCTCCACTTT
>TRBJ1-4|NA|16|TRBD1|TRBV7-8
CASTLGGSGGGEKLFF
TGTGCCAGCACCTTAGGGGGTTCAGGGGGAGGGGAAAAACTGTTTTTT
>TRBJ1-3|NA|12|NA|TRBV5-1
CASSPLGNTIYF
TGCGCCAGCAGCCCACTCGGAAACACCATATATTTT
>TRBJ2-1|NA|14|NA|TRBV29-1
CSVEGDSSYNEQFF
TGCAGCGTTGAAGGGGATAGCTCCTACAATGAGCAGTTCTTC
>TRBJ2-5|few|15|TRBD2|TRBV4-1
CASSQERGGYETQYF
TGCGCCAGCAGCCAAGAGCGGGGGGGCTATGAGACCCAGTACTTC
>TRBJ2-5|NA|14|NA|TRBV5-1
CASSLTGPGETQYF
TGCGCCAGCAGCTTGACGGGACCAGGGGAGACCCAGTACTTC
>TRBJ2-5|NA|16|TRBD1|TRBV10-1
CASSGDGTGSWETQYF
TGCGCCAGCAGTGGGGACGGGACAGGGTCGTGGGAGACCCAGTACTTC
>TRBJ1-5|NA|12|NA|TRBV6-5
CASSPWGLSQHF
TGTGCCAGCAGTCCCTGGGGCCTGTCCCAGCATTTT
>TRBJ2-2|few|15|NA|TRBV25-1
CASSELDEQAGELFF
TGTGCCAGCAGTGAATTGGACGAACAAGCCGGGGAGCTGTTTTTT
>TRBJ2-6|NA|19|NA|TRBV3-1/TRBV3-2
CASSQDRGLPGSGANVLTF
TGTGCCAGCAGCCAAGATCGTGGGCTCCCGGGCTCTGGGGCCAACGTCCTGACTTTC
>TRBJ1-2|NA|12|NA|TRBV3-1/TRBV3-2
CASSQGGGGYTF
TGTGCCAGCAGCCAAGGGGGGGGTGGCTACACCTTC
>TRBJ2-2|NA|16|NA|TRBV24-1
CATSDLGGDMTGELFF
TGTGCCACCAGTGATTTGGGGGGAGATATGACCGGGGAGCTGTTTTTT
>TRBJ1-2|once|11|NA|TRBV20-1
CSGDSNYGYTF
TGCAGCGGGGACTCTAACTATGGCTACACCTTC
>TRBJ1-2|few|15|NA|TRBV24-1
CATSVGGGTNYGYTF
TGTGCCACCAGTGTAGGCGGCGGAACTAACTATGGCTACACCTTC
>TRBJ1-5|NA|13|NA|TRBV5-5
CASSLLTNQPQHF
TGTGCCAGCAGCTTGTTGACCAATCAGCCCCAGCATTTT
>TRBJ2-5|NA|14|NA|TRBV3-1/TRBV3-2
CASSQNVGGETQYF
TGTGCCAGCAGCCAAAATGTGGGGGGAGAGACCCAGTACTTC
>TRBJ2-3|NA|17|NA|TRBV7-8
CASSLASSPGVIDTQYF
TGTGCCAGCAGCTTAGCATCGTCCCCAGGGGTAATCGATACGCAGTATTTT
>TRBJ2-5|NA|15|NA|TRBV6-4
CASSLQPTPQETQYF
TGTGCCAGCAGCCTCCAACCGACCCCGCAAGAGACCCAGTACTTC
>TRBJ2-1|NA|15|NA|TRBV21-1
CASSSRRSSYNEQFF
TGTGCCAGCAGCTCCCGGAGGAGCTCCTACAATGAGCAGTTCTTC
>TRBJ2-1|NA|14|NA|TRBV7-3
CASSYGQTYNEQFF
TGTGCCAGCAGCTACGGACAGACATACAATGAGCAGTTCTTC
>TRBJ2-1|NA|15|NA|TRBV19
CASSIAWSSYNEQFF
TGTGCCAGTAGTATAGCGTGGAGCTCCTACAATGAGCAGTTCTTC
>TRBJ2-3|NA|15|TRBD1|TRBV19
CASRPRTGAQYTQYF
TGTGCCAGTAGACCTCGGACAGGGGCACAATATACGCAGTATTTT
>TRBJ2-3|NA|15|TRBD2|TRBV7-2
CASRQLAWATDTQYF
TGTGCCAGCAGACAACTAGCGTGGGCCACAGATACGCAGTATTTT
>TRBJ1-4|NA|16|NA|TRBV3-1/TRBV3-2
CASSQDSRATNEKLFF
TGTGCCAGCAGCCAAGATAGTAGGGCAACTAATGAAAAACTGTTTTTT
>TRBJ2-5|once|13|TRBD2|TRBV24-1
CATGSGGQETQYF
TGTGCCACCGGGAGCGGGGGCCAAGAGACCCAGTACTTC
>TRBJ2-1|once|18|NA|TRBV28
CASSLYRVYPPTYNEQFF
TGTGCCAGCAGTTTATACCGGGTTTACCCACCCACCTACAATGAGCAGTTCTTC
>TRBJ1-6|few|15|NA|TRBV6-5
CASRDTSSYNSPLHF
TGTGCCAGCAGAGACACGAGCTCCTATAATTCACCCCTCCACTTT
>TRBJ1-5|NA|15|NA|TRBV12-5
CASGLEGLGNQPQHF
TGTGCTAGTGGTTTGGAAGGGTTGGGCAATCAGCCCCAGCATTTT
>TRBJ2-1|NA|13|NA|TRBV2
CASKEGAYNEQFF
TGTGCCAGCAAGGAGGGGGCCTACAATGAGCAGTTCTTC